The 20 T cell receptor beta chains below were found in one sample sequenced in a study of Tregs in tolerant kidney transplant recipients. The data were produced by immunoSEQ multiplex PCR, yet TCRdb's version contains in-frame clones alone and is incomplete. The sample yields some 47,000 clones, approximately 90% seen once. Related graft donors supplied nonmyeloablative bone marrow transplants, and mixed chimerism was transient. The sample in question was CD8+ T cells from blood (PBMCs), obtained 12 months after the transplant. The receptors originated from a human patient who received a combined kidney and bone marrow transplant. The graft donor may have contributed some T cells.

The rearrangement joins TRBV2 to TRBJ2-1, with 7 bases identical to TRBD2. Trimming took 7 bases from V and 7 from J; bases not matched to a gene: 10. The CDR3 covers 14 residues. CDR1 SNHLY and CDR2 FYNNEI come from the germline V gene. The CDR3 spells CASTPSGLRNEQFF. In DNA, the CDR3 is TGTGCCAGCACCCCTAGCGGTCTAAGGAATGAGCAGTTCTTC.

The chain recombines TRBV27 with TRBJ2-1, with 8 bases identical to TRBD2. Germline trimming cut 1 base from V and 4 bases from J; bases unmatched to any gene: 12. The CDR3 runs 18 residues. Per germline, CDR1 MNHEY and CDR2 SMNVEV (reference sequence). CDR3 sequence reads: CASSLLDAGRGGYNEQFF. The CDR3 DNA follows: TGTGCCAGCAGTTTATTAGATGCTGGTCGCGGGGGGTACAATGAGCAGTTCTTC.

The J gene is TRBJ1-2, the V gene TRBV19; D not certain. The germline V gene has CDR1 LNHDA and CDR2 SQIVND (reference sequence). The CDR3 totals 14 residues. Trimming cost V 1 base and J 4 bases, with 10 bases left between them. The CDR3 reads CASSIGAGGYGYTF. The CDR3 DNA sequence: TGTGCCAGTAGTATAGGAGCAGGAGGCTATGGCTACACCTTC.

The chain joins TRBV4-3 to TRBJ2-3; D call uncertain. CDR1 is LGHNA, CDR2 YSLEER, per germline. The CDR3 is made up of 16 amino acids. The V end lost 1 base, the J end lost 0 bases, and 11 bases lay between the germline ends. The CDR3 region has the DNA TGCGCCAGCAGCCAAGCTGACTTGTCTAGCACAGATACGCAGTATTTT. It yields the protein CASSQADLSSTDTQYF.

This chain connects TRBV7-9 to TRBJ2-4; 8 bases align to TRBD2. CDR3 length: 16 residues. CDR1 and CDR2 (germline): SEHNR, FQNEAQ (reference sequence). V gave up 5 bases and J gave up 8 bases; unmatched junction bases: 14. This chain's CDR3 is CASSQPGGGGGHIQYF. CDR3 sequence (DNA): TGTGCCAGCAGCCAACCGGGGGGAGGCGGGGGGCACATTCAGTACTTC.

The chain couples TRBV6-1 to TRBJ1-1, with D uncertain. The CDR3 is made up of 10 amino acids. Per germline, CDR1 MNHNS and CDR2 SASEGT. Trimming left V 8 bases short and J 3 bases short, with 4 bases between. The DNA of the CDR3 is TGTGCCAGCGGAGACACTGAAGCTTTCTTT. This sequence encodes CASGDTEAFF.

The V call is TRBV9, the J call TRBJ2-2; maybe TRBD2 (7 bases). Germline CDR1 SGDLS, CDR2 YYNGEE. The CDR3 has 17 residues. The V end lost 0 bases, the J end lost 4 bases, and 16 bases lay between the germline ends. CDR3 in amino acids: CASSVGRGGVVTGELFF. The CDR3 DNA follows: TGTGCCAGCAGCGTAGGAAGGGGGGGGGTGGTCACCGGGGAGCTGTTTTTT.

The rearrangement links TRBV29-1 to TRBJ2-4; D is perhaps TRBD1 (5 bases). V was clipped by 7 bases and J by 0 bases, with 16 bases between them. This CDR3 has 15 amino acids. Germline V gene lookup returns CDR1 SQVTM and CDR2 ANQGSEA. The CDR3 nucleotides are TGCAGCGCTGGGGCCACCTTACTAGCCAAAAACATTCAGTACTTC. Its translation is CSAGATLLAKNIQYF.

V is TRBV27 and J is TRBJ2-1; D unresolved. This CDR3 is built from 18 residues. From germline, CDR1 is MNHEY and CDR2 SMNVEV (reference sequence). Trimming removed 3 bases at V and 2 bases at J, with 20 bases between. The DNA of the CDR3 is TGTGCCAGCAGTTTTAGCCCAAACACTAAATCCGCCTACAATGAGCAGTTCTTC. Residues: CASSFSPNTKSAYNEQFF.

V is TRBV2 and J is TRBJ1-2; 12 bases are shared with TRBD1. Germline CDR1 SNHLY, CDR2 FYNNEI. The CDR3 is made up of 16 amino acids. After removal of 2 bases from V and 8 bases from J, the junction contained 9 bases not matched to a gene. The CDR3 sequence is CASSERGTGGSWGYTF. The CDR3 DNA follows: TGTGCCAGCAGTGAAAGGGGGACAGGGGGCTCTTGGGGCTACACCTTC.

The CDR3 region is CASSEVGLEQFF. In DNA form, the CDR3 reads TGCGCCAGCAGTGAGGTGGGACTCGAGCAGTTCTTC. This rearrangement joins TRBV10-2 to TRBJ2-1; possible D gene TRBD2, 6 bases. Between the trimmed V and J ends, which lost 2 bases and 10 bases, there was a span of 9 bases. This CDR3 spans 12 amino acids. Per germline, CDR1 WSHSY and CDR2 SAAADI.

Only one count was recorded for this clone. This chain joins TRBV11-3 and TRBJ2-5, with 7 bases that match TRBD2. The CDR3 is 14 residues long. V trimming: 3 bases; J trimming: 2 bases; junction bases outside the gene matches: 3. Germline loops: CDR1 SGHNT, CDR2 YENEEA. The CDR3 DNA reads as TGTGCCAGCAGCTTGGGACTAACGCAAGAGACCCAGTACTTC. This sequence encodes CASSLGLTQETQYF. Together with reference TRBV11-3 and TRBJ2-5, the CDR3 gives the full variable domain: EAGVVQSPRYKIIEKKQPVAFWCNPISGHNTLYWYLQNLGQGPELLIRYENEEAVDDSQLPKDRFSAERLKGVDSTLKIQPAELGDSAVYLCASSLGLTQETQYFGPGTRLLVL.

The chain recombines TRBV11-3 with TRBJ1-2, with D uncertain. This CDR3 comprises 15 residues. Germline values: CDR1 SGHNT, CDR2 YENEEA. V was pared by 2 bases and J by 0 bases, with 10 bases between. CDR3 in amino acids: CASSLLSSTNYGYTF. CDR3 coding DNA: TGTGCCAGCAGCTTACTCAGTTCGACTAACTATGGCTACACCTTC. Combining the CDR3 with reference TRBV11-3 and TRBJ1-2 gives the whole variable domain EAGVVQSPRYKIIEKKQPVAFWCNPISGHNTLYWYLQNLGQGPELLIRYENEEAVDDSQLPKDRFSAERLKGVDSTLKIQPAELGDSAVYLCASSLLSSTNYGYTFGSGTRLTVV.

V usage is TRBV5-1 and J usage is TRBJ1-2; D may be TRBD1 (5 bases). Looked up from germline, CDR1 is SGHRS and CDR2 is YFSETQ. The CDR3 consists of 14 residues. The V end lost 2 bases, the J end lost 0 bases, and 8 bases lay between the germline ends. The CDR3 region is CASSFGHPNYGYTF. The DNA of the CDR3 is TGCGCCAGCAGCTTCGGACACCCTAACTATGGCTACACCTTC.

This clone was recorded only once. The CDR3 coding sequence is TGTGCCAGCAGCTTGGGCGGGGGAAACTATGGCTACACCTTC. Encoded protein: CASSLGGGNYGYTF. The rearrangement uses TRBV5-6 and TRBJ1-2, with D perhaps TRBD1 (5 bases). This CDR3 is built from 14 residues. V was clipped by 0 bases and J by 2 bases, with 8 bases between them. Germline CDR1 is SGHDT and CDR2 is YYEEEE.

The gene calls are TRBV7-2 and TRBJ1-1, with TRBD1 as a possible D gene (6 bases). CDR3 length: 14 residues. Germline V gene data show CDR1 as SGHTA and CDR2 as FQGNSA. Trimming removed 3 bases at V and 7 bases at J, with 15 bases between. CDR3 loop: CASSFTGRRNEAFF. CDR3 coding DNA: TGTGCCAGCAGCTTTACAGGGCGAAGGAATGAAGCTTTCTTT. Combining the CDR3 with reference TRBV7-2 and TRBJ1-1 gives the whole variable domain GAGVSQSPSNKVTEKGKDVELRCDPISGHTALYWYRQSLGQGLEFLIYFQGNSAPDKSGLPSDRFSAERTGGSVSTLTIQRTQQEDSAVYLCASSFTGRRNEAFFGQGTRLTVV.

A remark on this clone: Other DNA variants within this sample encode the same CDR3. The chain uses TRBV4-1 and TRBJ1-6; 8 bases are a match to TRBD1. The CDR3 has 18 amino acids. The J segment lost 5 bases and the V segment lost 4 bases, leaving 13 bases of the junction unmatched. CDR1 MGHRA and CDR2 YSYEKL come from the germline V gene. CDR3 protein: CASSLQGGQASNNSPLHF. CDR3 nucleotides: TGCGCCAGCAGCCTCCAGGGGGGACAGGCCTCGAATAATTCACCCCTCCACTTT.

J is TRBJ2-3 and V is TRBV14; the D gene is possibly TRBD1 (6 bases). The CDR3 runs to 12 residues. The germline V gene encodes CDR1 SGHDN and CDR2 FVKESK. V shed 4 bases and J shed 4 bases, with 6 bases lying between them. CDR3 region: CASSPGADTQYF. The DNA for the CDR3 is TGTGCCAGCAGCCCAGGGGCAGATACGCAGTATTTT.

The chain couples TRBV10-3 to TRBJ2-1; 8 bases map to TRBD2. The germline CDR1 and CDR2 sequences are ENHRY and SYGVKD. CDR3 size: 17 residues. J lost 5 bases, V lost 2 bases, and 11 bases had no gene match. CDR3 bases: TGTGCCATCAGTGAGGCGTACGGGACTAGAGGGGACAATGAGCAGTTCTTC. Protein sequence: CAISEAYGTRGDNEQFF.

The CDR3 sequence is CATSRDLRDRPAPYGYTF. The CDR3 region has the DNA TGTGCCACCAGCAGAGATCTTAGGGACAGGCCCGCCCCTTATGGCTACACCTTC. The chain uses TRBV15 and TRBJ1-2; 8 bases map to TRBD1. Germline trimming cut 0 bases from V and 5 bases from J; bases unmatched to any gene: 14. From germline, CDR1 is LNHNV and CDR2 YYDKDF (reference sequence). The CDR3 length is 18 residues.